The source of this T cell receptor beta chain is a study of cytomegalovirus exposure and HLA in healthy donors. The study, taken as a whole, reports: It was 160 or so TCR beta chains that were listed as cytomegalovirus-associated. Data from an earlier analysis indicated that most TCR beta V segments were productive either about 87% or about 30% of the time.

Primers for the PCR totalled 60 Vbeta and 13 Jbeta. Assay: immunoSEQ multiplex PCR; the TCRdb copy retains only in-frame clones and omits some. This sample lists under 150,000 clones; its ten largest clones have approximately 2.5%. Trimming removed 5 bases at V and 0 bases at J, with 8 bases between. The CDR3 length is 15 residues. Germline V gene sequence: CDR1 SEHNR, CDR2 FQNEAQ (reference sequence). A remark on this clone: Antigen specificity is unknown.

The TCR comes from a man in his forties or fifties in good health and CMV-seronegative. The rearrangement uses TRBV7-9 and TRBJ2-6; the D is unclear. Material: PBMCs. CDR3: CASSIYSSGANVLTF. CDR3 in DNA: TGTGCCAGCAGCATATACAGCTCTGGGGCCAACGTCCTGACTTTC.